This T cell receptor (beta chain) emerged from a study of blood T cells in healthy people across ages. Germline CDR1 MGHRA, CDR2 YSYEKL. V dropped 0 bases and J dropped 4; count of bases not matched to a gene: 11. CDR3 length equals 18 residues. Through a sample-barcoded 5' primer and a J-beta primer mix, a second PCR was run for roughly 6 to 11 cycles. TCRdb reanalysed the 5' RACE reads using MiXCR and keeps one entry per CDR3 protein. Of hundreds of thousands of distinct CDR3 sequences listed, 36% are singletons. This clonotype was sampled from a man younger than 35 in good health. The sample taken for sequencing was blood. This rearrangement joins TRBV4-1 to TRBJ2-5; TRBD2 aligns across 10 bases. The DNA of the CDR3 is TGCGCCAGCAGCCAAGATGGTCTCCTAGCGGGGGTGAGAGAGACCCAGTACTTC. Its translation is CASSQDGLLAGVRETQYF.